The sequence of this TCR beta chain was determined in a study of T cells in Graves' hyperthyroidism and ophthalmopathy. This clonotype was found a few times. The V gene's germline CDR1 is MGHRA and CDR2 YSYEKL. The CDR3 spans 14 residues. Trimming stripped 10 bases from V and 7 bases from J, with 22 bases between. RNA transcripts provided the source from which TCR beta CDR3 regions were amplified. The TCR CDR3 first-round RT-PCR relied on the HTBI primer set. TCRdb fed the multiplex PCR reads into MiXCR, producing one record per CDR3 protein. The sample gives roughly 650,000 distinct CDR3 sequences, about a sixth of which show up once; less than 3.5% is in the top ten.

The receptor was isolated from a middle-aged woman with Graves' ophthalmopathy. The J gene is TRBJ1-2, the V gene TRBV4-1; D perhaps matches TRBD1 (6 bases). Sequenced input: blood. This chain's CDR3 is CATQSGTKNTGYTF. The CDR3 DNA is TGCGCCACCCAATCCGGGACAAAAAATACTGGCTACACCTTC.